Below, 30 T cell receptor beta chains from the same sample are listed, as sequenced in a study of CD8 T cells in ankylosing spondylitis. TCRdb re-derived calls from the 5' RACE reads in MiXCR, one entry per CDR3 protein. Found here are 300,000 to 350,000 distinct CDR3 sequences, under 14% of them singletons; the top ten hold roughly 9.2%. Source material: blood, either unsorted or a sorted T cell fraction (not recorded which). The origin of the receptors is a female donor with ankylosing spondylitis or in good health (not recorded which).

This clonotype was seen many times. CDR3 protein: CASSQLPGQETNQPQHF. The CDR3, as DNA: TGTGCCAGCTCGCAGCTTCCGGGACAGGAAACTAATCAGCCCCAGCATTTT. The gene calls are TRBV18 and TRBJ1-5; 8 nucleotides match TRBD1. Unmatched junction bases numbered 14, after V lost 6 bases and J lost 4 bases. The CDR3 is made up of 17 amino acids. Germline V gene sequence: CDR1 KGHSH, CDR2 LQKENI.

This clonotype was seen at least ten times. DNA of the CDR3: TGTGCCAGCAGCTTGTTCTCAGGGGTGACTAGCAATCAGCCCCAGCATTTT. Amino acid sequence: CASSLFSGVTSNQPQHF. This chain joins TRBV5-6 and TRBJ1-5, with D perhaps matching TRBD1 (6 bases). Germline values: CDR1 SGHDT, CDR2 YYEEEE. The V gene lost 1 base and the J gene lost 0 bases, with 14 bases spanning the gap. This CDR3 has 17 residues.

This clonotype was counted at least ten times. The rearrangement uses TRBV20-1 and TRBJ2-2; TRBD1 matches at 10 bases. The length of the CDR3 is 14 residues. The germline CDR1 and CDR2 sequences are DFQATT and SNEGSKA (reference sequence). V was pared by 6 bases and J by 6 bases, with 7 bases of the junction left unmatched. The CDR3 nucleotides are TGCAGTGCCGCCAGACAGGGGGCGGCCGGGGAGCTGTTTTTT. It specifies CSAARQGAAGELFF.

This clonotype was seen many times. This chain's CDR3 is CASSLSAGRGGLNEQFF. In DNA form, the CDR3 reads TGTGCCAGCAGCTTATCTGCGGGGAGAGGTGGGTTGAATGAGCAGTTCTTC. The chain recombines TRBV7-2 with TRBJ2-1, with a weak D call TRBD2 (6 bases). This CDR3 region has 17 residues. V lost 2 bases and J 7 bases, leaving 21 bases between the germline ends. The V gene's germline CDR1 is SGHTA and CDR2 FQGNSA.

This clonotype showed up many times. The V gene is TRBV20-1, the J gene TRBJ1-1; tentatively, D is TRBD1 (6 bases). Germline CDR1 DFQATT, CDR2 SNEGSKA (reference sequence). The ends were cut back, 6 bases at V and 1 base at J, with 18 bases in the middle. There are 15 residues in the CDR3. The CDR3 coding sequence is TGCAGTGCCCGCAAACCCGGGACACCGAACACTGAAGCTTTCTTT. It is translated as CSARKPGTPNTEAFF.

This clonotype has only a few counts. This chain uses TRBV20-1 with TRBJ1-5; TRBD1 matches 7 bases. The CDR3 totals 14 residues. V lost 6 bases, J lost 2 bases, and 7 bases stayed unmatched. Germline V CDR1 and CDR2: DFQATT, SNEGSKA (reference sequence). The CDR3 coding sequence is TGCAGTGCAAGACAGGGAACCGGCAATCAGCCCCAGCATTTT. This gives the protein CSARQGTGNQPQHF.

This clonotype occurred many times. The J gene is TRBJ1-2, the V gene TRBV12-3 or TRBV12-4; D is uncertain. Trimming took off 4 bases at V and 2 bases at J, with 11 bases between the two ends. The CDR3 length is 14 residues. In DNA form, the CDR3 reads TGTGCCAGCAGTTCTTCCGGGCGGAACTATGGCTACACCTTC. Translating gives CASSSSGRNYGYTF.

The table lists this clonotype with a few counts. This chain links TRBV5-5 with TRBJ2-5, with D possibly TRBD1 on 6 matching bases. From germline, CDR1 is SGHKS and CDR2 YYEKEE (reference sequence). There are 16 residues in the CDR3. V was cut by 4 bases and J by 1 base, with 17 bases left in between. The CDR3 is CASSHEPTGFQETQYF. CDR3 bases: TGTGCCAGCAGCCACGAGCCCACAGGGTTCCAAGAGACCCAGTACTTC.

This chain uses TRBV7-9 with TRBJ2-2; D is unclear. Germline CDR1 SEHNR, CDR2 FQNEAQ (reference sequence). V lost 0 bases, J lost 2 bases, and 13 bases lay in between. The CDR3 is made up of 17 amino acids. The CDR3 coding sequence is TGTGCCAGCAGCTTAGCCGTCCAGTCACTAAACACCGGGGAGCTGTTTTTT. Its translation is CASSLAVQSLNTGELFF.

There are a few counts of this clonotype. This rearrangement joins TRBV20-1 to TRBJ1-1; weak D call: TRBD1 (6 bases). Germline CDR1 and CDR2: DFQATT and SNEGSKA (reference sequence). Trimming pared 0 bases from V and 1 base from J, leaving 12 bases between. The CDR3 spans 15 residues. The CDR3 reads CSARDRTETNTEAFF. CDR3 coding DNA: TGCAGTGCTAGAGATCGGACAGAAACGAACACTGAAGCTTTCTTT.

This clonotype was seen at least ten times. The chain recombines TRBV5-1 with TRBJ2-5, with 7 bases fitting TRBD2. V shed 0 bases and J 3 bases; nucleotides not matched to a gene: 2. CDR3 length equals 14 residues. The germline V gene encodes CDR1 SGHRS and CDR2 YFSETQ. The CDR3 DNA reads as TGCGCCAGCAGCTTGGCTAGCGGAGAAGAGACCCAGTACTTC. This encodes CASSLASGEETQYF.

For this clonotype: A much larger clone sits a single nucleotide away, making a read error possible. The chain has TRBV5-1 and TRBJ2-2; TRBD2 agrees at 9 bases. The CDR3 consists of 15 residues. Germline values: CDR1 SGHRS, CDR2 YFSETQ. The CDR3 protein is CASSSGLAQTGELSF. CDR3 DNA sequence: TGCGCCAGCAGTTCGGGACTAGCTCAAACCGGGGAGCTGTCTTTT.

J is TRBJ2-3 and V is TRBV15; D might be TRBD1 (6 bases). This CDR3 is 16 amino acids long. In germline, CDR1 is LNHNV, CDR2 YYDKDF (reference sequence). Trimming left V 0 bases short and J 1 base short, with 11 bases between. The CDR3 nucleotides are TGTGCCACCAGCAGAGAACCCCGACAGGGCACAGATACGCAGTATTTT. Its translation: CATSREPRQGTDTQYF.

This clonotype was seen at least ten times. The chain combines TRBV20-1 with TRBJ2-7, with 16 bases matching TRBD2. V trimming: 5 bases; J trimming: 4 bases; junction bases outside the gene matches: 5. The CDR3 covers 15 residues. CDR1 is DFQATT and CDR2 is SNEGSKA in the germline V gene (reference sequence). CDR3 amino acids: CSAPPGLAGGYEQYF. In nucleotides, the CDR3 is TGCAGTGCTCCCCCGGGACTAGCGGGAGGGTACGAGCAGTACTTC.

This clonotype was observed a few times. A much larger clone sits a single nucleotide away, making a read error possible. The rearrangement uses TRBV20-1 and TRBJ2-7; TRBD2 aligns across 8 bases. This CDR3 is built from 17 residues. Germline assignment: CDR1 DFQATT and CDR2 SNEGSKA (reference sequence). This CDR3 reads CCARDKIGAGVKYEQYF. CDR3 coding DNA: TGCTGTGCTAGAGACAAGATAGGAGCGGGAGTGAAGTACGAGCAGTACTTC.

This clonotype was seen a handful of times. The V and J genes are TRBV5-8 and TRBJ2-5, with 7 bases lining up with TRBD1. Trimming took 3 bases from V and 3 from J; bases not matched to a gene: 8. This CDR3 has 15 residues. Germline V gene data show CDR1 as SGHTS and CDR2 as YDEGEE. The CDR3 region is CASSSLQGWEETQYF. The CDR3 bases are TGTGCCAGCAGCTCCCTACAGGGGTGGGAAGAGACCCAGTACTTC.

This chain uses TRBV3-1 with TRBJ1-2; D may be TRBD1 (5 bases). Trimming removed 3 bases from V and 4 bases from J, with 21 bases in between. CDR3 length: 17 amino acids. CDR1 is LGHDT, CDR2 YNNKEL, per germline (reference sequence). The CDR3 is CASSQSFGSGQVYGYTF. The CDR3 coding sequence is TGTGCCAGCAGCCAGAGTTTTGGGTCAGGGCAGGTCTATGGCTACACCTTC. Complete variable domain (other parts from reference TRBV3-1 and TRBJ1-2): DTAVSQTPKYLVTQMGNDKSIKCEQNLGHDTMYWYKQDSKKFLKIMFSYNNKELIINETVPNRFSPKSPDKAHLNLHINSLELGDSAVYFCASSQSFGSGQVYGYTFGSGTRLTVV.

The gene calls are TRBV18 and TRBJ1-2; D not resolved. This CDR3 contains 14 residues. From germline, CDR1 is KGHSH and CDR2 LQKENI. Trimming took 4 bases from V and 3 from J, leaving 12 bases between them. The CDR3 bases are TGTGCCAGCTCACGCGGTTCGGAAGACTATGGCTACACCTTC. As protein: CASSRGSEDYGYTF.

The table lists this clonotype with many counts. The V gene is TRBV28, the J gene TRBJ1-2, with a weak D call TRBD1 (6 bases). Per germline, CDR1 MDHEN and CDR2 SYDVKM. The CDR3 has 14 amino acids. V lost 5 bases and J lost 4, with 14 bases in between. The CDR3 sequence is CASSPQDRFYGYTF. In DNA, the CDR3 is TGTGCCAGCAGTCCACAGGACAGATTCTATGGCTACACCTTC.

Concerning this clonotype: This could be a read error, since a much larger clone is one nucleotide away. The chain uses TRBV12-3 or TRBV12-4 and TRBJ1-1; D may be TRBD1 (5 bases). The CDR3 is 14 amino acids. DNA of the CDR3: TGTGACAGCAGACCTACCAGGGAGTTGGCTGAAGCTTTCTTT. This sequence encodes CDSRPTRELAEAFF.

This clonotype was seen many times. The chain uses TRBV20-1 and TRBJ2-3; TRBD1 might be the D (6 bases). Germline CDR1 is DFQATT and CDR2 is SNEGSKA (reference sequence). The CDR3 is 13 residues long. V was clipped by 3 bases and J by 14 bases, with 21 bases between them. The CDR3 DNA reads as TGCAGTGCTAGCTTAGGACAGACTCAACCAGGGTATTTT. This translates into CSASLGQTQPGYF.

This clonotype was recorded many times. The V call is TRBV6-5, the J call TRBJ1-6; D not resolved. The CDR3 is 16 amino acids. Trimming pared 0 bases from V and 1 base from J, leaving 7 bases between. Germline CDR1 is MNHEY and CDR2 is SVGAGI. The CDR3 is CASSYSWTSYNSPLHF. The CDR3 DNA follows: TGTGCCAGCAGTTACTCGTGGACTTCCTATAATTCACCCCTCCACTTT.

This clonotype appeared many times. The rearrangement uses TRBV28 and TRBJ2-1; possibly TRBD1 or TRBD2 for D (5 bases each). Trimming shortened V by 5 bases and J by 10 bases, and 18 bases separated the two germline ends. The CDR3 contains 14 residues. Per the germline V gene, CDR1 is MDHEN and CDR2 is SYDVKM. The CDR3 DNA is TGTGCCAGCAGTACCGGGACCGGATTTTCCGAGCAGTTCTTC. This translates into CASSTGTGFSEQFF.

This clonotype was counted between two and nine times. The rearrangement links TRBV20-1 to TRBJ2-4; the match to TRBD2 covers 8 bases. Trimming removed 2 bases from V and 3 bases from J; junction bases left unmatched: 21. Germline V gives CDR1 DFQATT, CDR2 SNEGSKA (reference sequence). The CDR3 is 20 residues long. The CDR3 coding sequence is TGCAGTGCTAGACCCACGCCGGGACTAGGGCATGCGCGAGGCAAAAACATTCAGTACTTC. The encoded protein is CSARPTPGLGHARGKNIQYF.

This clonotype was counted only a few times. The J gene is TRBJ2-1, the V gene TRBV7-8, with TRBD2 as a possible D gene (5 bases). The CDR3 spans 15 residues. Germline CDR1 and CDR2: SGHVS and FQNEAQ. With 6 bases removed from V and 0 bases from J, the gap between germline ends came to 12 bases. CDR3 region: CASRPSPGSYNEQFF. Here the CDR3 DNA reads TGTGCCAGCAGACCTAGCCCCGGCTCCTACAATGAGCAGTTCTTC.

This clonotype came up many times. V gene TRBV7-2 combines with J gene TRBJ1-5; D perhaps matches TRBD1 (5 bases). The V end lost 4 bases, the J end lost 5 bases, and 12 bases lay between the germline ends. The germline CDR1 and CDR2 sequences are SGHTA and FQGNSA. The CDR3 runs 14 residues. The CDR3 DNA sequence: TGTGCCAGCAGCTCTCCCGGACAATATCAGCCCCAGCATTTT. This translates into CASSSPGQYQPQHF.

This clonotype came up many times. This chain uses TRBV20-1 with TRBJ1-4; D is unclear. CDR1 and CDR2 (germline): DFQATT, SNEGSKA (reference sequence). The CDR3 has 14 residues. The V gene lost 6 bases and the J gene lost 4 bases, with 15 bases spanning the gap. The CDR3 sequence is CSAAVGSSNEKLFF. The CDR3 region has the DNA TGCAGTGCCGCAGTTGGGTCCAGTAATGAAAAACTGTTTTTT.

The CDR3 here is CSARVTGEPEQFF. As DNA, the CDR3 is TGCAGTGCTAGAGTTACCGGGGAGCCCGAGCAGTTCTTC. This chain joins TRBV20-1 and TRBJ2-1, with D tentatively TRBD2 (5 bases). Germline V gene lookup returns CDR1 DFQATT and CDR2 SNEGSKA (reference sequence). The CDR3 spans 13 residues. Trimming took off 1 base at V and 10 bases at J, with 14 bases between the two ends.

This clonotype was found many times. The V call is TRBV5-8, the J call TRBJ1-1; maybe TRBD1 (6 bases). The V gene lost 3 bases and the J gene lost 2 bases, with 8 bases spanning the gap. CDR3 length equals 13 residues. CDR1 and CDR2 from the germline V gene are SGHTS and YDEGEE. DNA for the CDR3: TGTGCCAGCAGCTGGACAGATAACACTGAAGCTTTCTTT. Translated: CASSWTDNTEAFF.

The J gene is TRBJ1-1, the V gene TRBV10-3, with 7 bases identical to TRBD1. CDR3 size: 16 residues. The germline V gene has CDR1 ENHRY and CDR2 SYGVKD. The V and J ends lost 3 bases and 1 base, in that order; junction bases with no gene match: 8. CDR3 nucleotide sequence: TGTGCCATCAGTGACCACACAGGGGCCCCGAACACTGAAGCTTTCTTT. Protein: CAISDHTGAPNTEAFF.